These T cell receptor beta chains were read from a single sample in a study of T cell changes during pregnancy in multiple sclerosis. The protocol was immunoSEQ multiplex PCR, while the TCRdb copy is restricted to in-frame clones and leaves out a portion. Seen here are around 120,000 clones, roughly nine tenths observed once, and the top ten hold roughly 3.5%. Sequences were derived from peripheral blood, sampled after pregnancy. The receptors come from a female donor with multiple sclerosis, enrolled in a pregnancy study. Each CDR3 is given with its conserved first and last residue. Fields, in order: CDR3 length, clone size, V gene, J gene, D gene, CDR3 protein, CDR3 DNA. A D gene is named only where the DNA matches it firmly. Clone size is given for some rows only: seen once, a few or many times, or a class if the clone is expanded.

13,NA,TRBV29-1,TRBJ1-3,NA,CSVRRQSGNTIYF,TGCAGCGTTCGCCGACAGAGCGGAAACACCATATATTTT
15,NA,TRBV6-1,TRBJ2-7,TRBD1,CASSALTGTSYEQYF,TGTGCCAGCAGTGCCCTGACAGGGACCTCCTACGAGCAGTACTTC
17,NA,TRBV5-1,TRBJ2-1,NA,CASSLVMTGFGAGEQFF,TGCGCCAGCAGCTTGGTTATGACAGGTTTTGGGGCGGGTGAGCAGTTCTTC
15,NA,TRBV6-4,TRBJ2-7,TRBD2,CASSPSGDPSYEQYF,TGTGCCAGCAGTCCGAGCGGGGACCCCTCCTACGAGCAGTACTTC
14,NA,TRBV7-8,TRBJ1-2,NA,CASSHPTVFNGYTF,TGTGCCAGCAGCCACCCGACAGTTTTCAATGGCTACACCTTC
11,NA,TRBV4-1,TRBJ2-1,NA,CASSQEREQFF,TGCGCCAGCAGCCAAGAGCGGGAGCAGTTCTTC
15,NA,TRBV6-5,TRBJ1-2,NA,CASSYSGGLNYGYTF,TGTGCCAGCAGTTACTCAGGGGGATTGAACTATGGCTACACCTTC
16,NA,TRBV6-5,TRBJ2-5,TRBD2,CASSYLASGDGETQYF,TGTGCCAGCAGTTACCTGGCTAGCGGTGACGGGGAGACCCAGTACTTC
16,NA,TRBV11-2,TRBJ1-3,NA,CASSLAGTLGGNTIYF,TGTGCCAGCAGCTTGGCCGGGACATTAGGTGGAAACACCATATATTTT
15,once,TRBV6-5,TRBJ2-5,TRBD2,CASRPQAGGLETQYF,TGTGCCAGCAGACCCCAAGCGGGGGGGCTGGAGACCCAGTACTTC
16,NA,TRBV19,TRBJ2-2,TRBD1,CASRTGTGSNTGELFF,TGTGCCAGTAGAACCGGGACAGGTTCTAACACCGGGGAGCTGTTTTTT
13,NA,TRBV23-1,TRBJ1-1,NA,CASRDCPATEAFF,TGCGCCAGCAGGGACTGCCCTGCCACTGAAGCTTTCTTT
14,NA,TRBV19,TRBJ2-2,NA,CASRRGVNTGELFF,TGTGCCAGTAGGCGGGGAGTAAACACCGGGGAGCTGTTTTTT
13,NA,TRBV19,TRBJ2-1,TRBD1,CASSPDRNNEQFF,TGTGCCAGTAGCCCGGACAGGAACAATGAGCAGTTCTTC
16,once,TRBV9,TRBJ2-2,TRBD2,CASSVGLAGVTGELFF,TGTGCCAGCAGCGTAGGTCTAGCGGGGGTTACCGGGGAGCTGTTTTTT
18,NA,TRBV7-9,TRBJ2-1,TRBD2,CASSSPSSGGSSYNEQFF,TGTGCCAGCAGCTCACCGAGTAGCGGGGGGTCCTCCTACAATGAGCAGTTCTTC